This T cell receptor beta chain stems from a study of kidney transplant recipient with SARS-CoV-2 infection. Concerning this clonotype: A much larger clonotype is one base distant, so this may be a read error.

V lost 5 bases and J 4 bases, leaving 23 bases between the germline ends. CDR1 and CDR2 (germline): MNHNY, SVGAGI (reference sequence). The CDR3 loop spans 17 amino acids. TCRdb reprocessed the reads with MiXCR, giving one entry per CDR3 protein. The sample comprises about 240,000 distinct CDR3 sequences, more than 25% of which are singletons, and almost 7.5% rests with the top ten. The receptor's source is a male patient in his thirties who had COVID-19 and was a kidney transplant recipient. Some T cells may originate from the graft donor. Sequenced material: a blood sample, taken at baseline and between days 110 and 120 from a kidney transplant recipient. The chain joins TRBV6-6 to TRBJ1-2; the D gene is possibly TRBD1 (5 bases). The CDR3 region has the DNA TGTGCCAGCAGTCTAGGGGAAGGTGGGAGAAAGACCTATGGCTACACCTTC. Protein sequence: CASSLGEGGRKTYGYTF.